Below are 16 T cell receptor beta chains sequenced from a single sample in a study of T cells in localized non-small cell lung cancer. Sequenced by immunoSEQ multiplex PCR; TCRdb stores in-frame clones only, minus some. The sample consists of about 52,000 clones, roughly 80% of them appearing once. This sample comprised PBMCs, obtained before any cancer treatment. These receptors were collected from a woman aged 40-69 years with stage II lung adenocarcinoma.

The chain carries TRBV5-5 and TRBJ2-5, with D perhaps TRBD1 or TRBD2 (6 bases each). Germline V lookup: CDR1 SGHKS, CDR2 YYEKEE (reference sequence). Deletions cut 2 bases from V and 2 bases from J, with 16 bases between. There are 16 residues in the CDR3. The DNA of the CDR3 is TGTGCCAGCAGCTTTAATCCTCCGGGGGCACAAGAGACCCAGTACTTC. Translating gives CASSFNPPGAQETQYF.

This clone was counted between two and nine times. The chain links TRBV19 to TRBJ1-5, with D maybe TRBD1 (6 bases). Per germline, CDR1 LNHDA and CDR2 SQIVND (reference sequence). V dropped 5 bases and J dropped 2 bases, with 16 bases sitting between them. The CDR3 is 16 amino acids. Here the CDR3 reads CASSAGTFIGNQPQHF. The CDR3 nucleotides are TGTGCCAGTAGTGCCGGGACATTCATTGGCAATCAGCCCCAGCATTTT.

This clone is labeled medium-sized. The V gene is TRBV15, the J gene TRBJ2-2; D call uncertain. The CDR3 is 16 residues long. Per the germline V gene, CDR1 is LNHNV and CDR2 is YYDKDF (reference sequence). Trimming removed 3 bases from V and 0 bases from J, with 11 bases in between. DNA of the CDR3: TGTGCCACCAGCAGGGATCCAAGTACGAACACCGGGGAGCTGTTTTTT. Translating it yields CATSRDPSTNTGELFF.

This clone was seen more than once but under ten times. The chain has TRBV6-1 and TRBJ2-2; no clear D. The CDR3 spans 15 residues. Germline loops: CDR1 MNHNS, CDR2 SASEGT. V lost 0 bases to trimming and J lost 4 bases, with 9 bases between them. CDR3 region: CASSEAALGTGELFF. In DNA, the CDR3 is TGTGCCAGCAGTGAAGCGGCGTTGGGCACCGGGGAGCTGTTTTTT.

V gene TRBV6-5 combines with J gene TRBJ2-5; D unclear. V lost 4 bases and J lost 4, with 10 bases in between. The CDR3 loop spans 13 amino acids. Per the germline V gene, CDR1 is MNHEY and CDR2 is SVGAGI. The DNA for the CDR3 is TGTGCCAGCAGTTTCCGACCGAGAGAGACCCAGTACTTC. Translation gives CASSFRPRETQYF.

This clone was seen a handful of times. This chain connects TRBV28 to TRBJ2-7; D possibly corresponds to TRBD1 (6 bases). Germline CDR1 reads MDHEN; CDR2 reads SYDVKM. V was clipped by 9 bases and J by 2 bases, with 14 bases between them. CDR3 size: 13 residues. CDR3 nucleotide sequence: TGTGCCAGTCGGGACACGTTACCCTACGAGCAGTACTTC. Amino acids: CASRDTLPYEQYF.

In its sample, this clone was seen once. The V call is TRBV30, the J call TRBJ1-5; TRBD1 aligns across 8 bases. The CDR3 is 13 residues long. With V trimmed by 3 bases and J by 11 bases, 9 bases remained unmatched. The germline gives CDR1 GTSNPN, CDR2 SVGIG (reference sequence). The DNA of the CDR3 is TGTGCCTGGAGCACTCGGACAGGGAGGGCCCAGCATTTT. It is translated as CAWSTRTGRAQHF. The full variable domain, completed using reference TRBV30 and TRBJ1-5, is SQTIHQWPATLVQPVGSPLSLECTVEGTSNPNLYWYRQAAGRGLQLLFYSVGIGQISSEVPQNLSASRPQDRQFILSSKKLLLSDSGFYLCAWSTRTGRAQHFGDGTRLSIL.

The rearrangement joins TRBV27 to TRBJ1-2; D not certain. The CDR3 spans 13 residues. V lost 3 bases and J lost 8, with 13 bases in between. Germline V gene sequence: CDR1 MNHEY, CDR2 SMNVEV (reference sequence). The CDR3 spells CASSFRQFEGYTF. CDR3 in DNA: TGTGCCAGCAGTTTCCGTCAGTTCGAGGGCTACACCTTC.

This rearrangement joins TRBV7-6 to TRBJ2-7; D tentatively reads TRBD1 or TRBD2 (5 bases each). With 1 base removed from V and 3 bases from J, the gap between germline ends came to 16 bases. This CDR3 comprises 16 residues. The germline V gene has CDR1 SGHVS and CDR2 FNYEAQ. CDR3 residues: CASSLGSGALIYEQYF. The CDR3 DNA sequence: TGTGCCAGCAGCTTAGGTTCCGGGGCCCTCATCTACGAGCAGTACTTC.

The chain has TRBV7-9 and TRBJ2-1; 8 nucleotides agree with TRBD2. The CDR3 contains 12 residues. In germline, CDR1 is SEHNR, CDR2 FQNEAQ (reference sequence). J was trimmed by 15 bases and V by 5 bases; bases with no gene match: 9. CDR3 loop: CASSPSSGEGFF. In nucleotides, the CDR3 is TGTGCCAGCAGCCCCAGTAGCGGGGAAGGGTTCTTC.

The rearrangement uses TRBV7-8 and TRBJ1-1, with 8 bases fitting TRBD1. V lost 5 bases and J lost 7; bases outside the gene matches: 9. The CDR3 is 14 residues long. Germline assignment: CDR1 SGHVS and CDR2 FQNEAQ. The DNA for the CDR3 is TGTGCCAGCAGCAGCTACAGGGGGAGGGATGAAGCTTTCTTT. This sequence encodes CASSSYRGRDEAFF.

V and J are TRBV6-5 and TRBJ1-1; TRBD1 might be the D (6 bases). Between the trimmed V and J ends, which lost 6 bases and 2 bases, there was a span of 13 bases. Germline V gene lookup returns CDR1 MNHEY and CDR2 SVGAGI. The CDR3 loop spans 14 amino acids. The chain's CDR3 is CASRQDRSNTEAFF. DNA of the CDR3: TGTGCCAGCAGGCAGGACAGATCTAACACTGAAGCTTTCTTT.

The chain joins TRBV15 to TRBJ1-4, with TRBD1 as a possible D gene (5 bases). V dropped 0 bases and J dropped 4 bases, with 12 bases sitting between them. In germline, CDR1 is LNHNV, CDR2 YYDKDF (reference sequence). The CDR3 has 16 amino acids. The CDR3 DNA reads TGTGCCACCAGCAGAGATAGGGGCCACCTTAATGAAAAACTGTTTTTT. Protein sequence: CATSRDRGHLNEKLFF.

The V call is TRBV19, the J call TRBJ1-1, with TRBD1 as a possible D gene (5 bases). CDR3 size: 13 residues. From germline, CDR1 is LNHDA and CDR2 SQIVND (reference sequence). The V end was cut by 3 bases, the J end by 4 bases, with 9 bases between. CDR3 DNA sequence: TGTGCCAGTAGTATCGGGGGGGGCACTGAAGCTTTCTTT. Translation: CASSIGGGTEAFF.

The V gene is TRBV7-9, the J gene TRBJ1-1, with 7 positions matching TRBD1. V lost 1 base, J lost 1 base, and 12 bases stayed unmatched. The CDR3 runs to 18 residues. Germline CDR1 is SEHNR and CDR2 is FQNEAQ (reference sequence). The CDR3 sequence is CASSLGREPGQKNTEAFF. DNA of the CDR3: TGTGCCAGCAGCTTAGGACGGGAACCGGGACAGAAGAACACTGAAGCTTTCTTT.

The J gene is TRBJ1-2, the V gene TRBV7-9; D is ambiguous. Per germline, CDR1 SEHNR and CDR2 FQNEAQ (reference sequence). Trimming left V 7 bases short and J 8 bases short, with 14 bases between. This CDR3 contains 12 residues. This CDR3 is CASTAWGDGYTF. CDR3 sequence (DNA): TGTGCCAGCACAGCATGGGGAGACGGCTACACCTTC. Using reference TRBV7-9 and TRBJ1-2 for the parts outside the CDR3, the full variable domain is DTGVSQNPRHKITKRGQNVTFRCDPISEHNRLYWYRQTLGQGPEFLTYFQNEAQLEKSRLLSDRFSAERPKGSFSTLEIQRTEQGDSAMYLCASTAWGDGYTFGSGTRLTVV.